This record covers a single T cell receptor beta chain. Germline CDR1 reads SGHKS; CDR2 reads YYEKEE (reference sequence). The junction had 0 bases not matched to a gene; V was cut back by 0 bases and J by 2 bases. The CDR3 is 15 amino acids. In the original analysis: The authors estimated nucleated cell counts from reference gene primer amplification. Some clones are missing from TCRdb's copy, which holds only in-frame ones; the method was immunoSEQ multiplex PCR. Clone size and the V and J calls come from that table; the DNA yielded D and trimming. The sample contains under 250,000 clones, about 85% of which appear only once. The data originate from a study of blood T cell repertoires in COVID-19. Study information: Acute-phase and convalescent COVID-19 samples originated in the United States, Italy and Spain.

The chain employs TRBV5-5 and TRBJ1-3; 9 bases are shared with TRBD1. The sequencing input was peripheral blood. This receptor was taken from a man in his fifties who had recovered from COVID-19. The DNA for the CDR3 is TGTGCCAGCAGCTTGGGACAGGGGGCTGGAAACACCATATATTTT. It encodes CASSLGQGAGNTIYF.